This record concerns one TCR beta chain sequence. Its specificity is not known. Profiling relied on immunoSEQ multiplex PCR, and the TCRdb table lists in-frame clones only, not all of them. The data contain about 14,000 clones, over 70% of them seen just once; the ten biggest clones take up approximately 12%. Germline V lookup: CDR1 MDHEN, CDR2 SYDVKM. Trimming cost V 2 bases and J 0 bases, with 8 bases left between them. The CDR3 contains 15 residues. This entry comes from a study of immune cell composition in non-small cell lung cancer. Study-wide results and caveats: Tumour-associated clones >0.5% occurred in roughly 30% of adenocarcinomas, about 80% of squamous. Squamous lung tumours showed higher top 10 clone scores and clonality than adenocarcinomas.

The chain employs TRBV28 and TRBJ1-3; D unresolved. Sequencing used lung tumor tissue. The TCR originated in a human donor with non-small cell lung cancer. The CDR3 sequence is CASSLMLTSGNTIYF. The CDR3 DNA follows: TGTGCCAGCAGTTTAATGTTAACCTCTGGAAACACCATATATTTT.